The present T cell receptor (beta chain) was sequenced within a study of blood T cell repertoires in COVID-19. In the study overall: COVID-19 samples collected from the United States, Italy and Spain covered acute and convalescent phases. PBMCs, B-cell-depleted T cells, or T cells provided the cDNA or gDNA that made up the material.

Profiling relied on immunoSEQ multiplex PCR, and the TCRdb table lists in-frame clones only, not all of them. The sample has under 250,000 clones; 85% are singletons. J was trimmed by 2 bases and V by 6 bases; bases with no gene match: 4. This CDR3 spans 12 amino acids. Germline CDR1 is SQVTM and CDR2 is ANQGSEA. The chain joins TRBV29-1 to TRBJ2-7, with TRBD1 identical over 7 bases. Sequenced input: peripheral blood. The clonotype was recovered from a woman aged 55-70 years with active or convalescent COVID-19. The CDR3 DNA follows: TGCAGCGTGGGGACAGACGCCTACGAGCAGTACTTC. Its protein is CSVGTDAYEQYF.